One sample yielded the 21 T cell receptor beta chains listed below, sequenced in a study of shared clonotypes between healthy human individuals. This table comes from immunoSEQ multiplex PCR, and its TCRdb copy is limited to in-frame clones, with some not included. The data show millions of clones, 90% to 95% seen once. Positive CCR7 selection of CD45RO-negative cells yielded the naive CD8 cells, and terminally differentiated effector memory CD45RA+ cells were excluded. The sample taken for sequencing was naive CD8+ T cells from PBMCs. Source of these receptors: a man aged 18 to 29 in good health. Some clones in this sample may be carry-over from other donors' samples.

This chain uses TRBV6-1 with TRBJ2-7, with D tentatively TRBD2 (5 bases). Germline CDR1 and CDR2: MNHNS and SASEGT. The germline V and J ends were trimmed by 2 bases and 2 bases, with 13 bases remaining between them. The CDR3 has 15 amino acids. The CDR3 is CASSESASSTYEQYF. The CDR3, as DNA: TGTGCCAGCAGTGAATCAGCTAGCAGTACCTACGAGCAGTACTTC.

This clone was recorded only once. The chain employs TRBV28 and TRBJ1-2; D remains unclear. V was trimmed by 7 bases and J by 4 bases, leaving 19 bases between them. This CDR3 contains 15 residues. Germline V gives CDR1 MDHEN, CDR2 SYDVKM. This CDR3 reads CASTLREDRTYGYTF. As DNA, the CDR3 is TGTGCCAGCACGTTACGGGAAGACCGGACCTATGGCTACACCTTC.

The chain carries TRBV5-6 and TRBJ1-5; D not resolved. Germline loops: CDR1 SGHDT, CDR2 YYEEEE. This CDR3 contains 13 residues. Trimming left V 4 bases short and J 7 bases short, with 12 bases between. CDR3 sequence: CASSPGPGQPQHF. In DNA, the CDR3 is TGTGCCAGCAGCCCCGGGCCGGGGCAGCCCCAGCATTTT.

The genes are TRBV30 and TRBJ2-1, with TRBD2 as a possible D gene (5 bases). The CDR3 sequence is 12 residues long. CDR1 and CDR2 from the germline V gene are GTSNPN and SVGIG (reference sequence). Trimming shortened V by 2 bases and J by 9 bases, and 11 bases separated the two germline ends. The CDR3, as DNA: TGTGCCTGGAGTCCCCGAGGGAGTGAGCAGTTCTTC. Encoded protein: CAWSPRGSEQFF.

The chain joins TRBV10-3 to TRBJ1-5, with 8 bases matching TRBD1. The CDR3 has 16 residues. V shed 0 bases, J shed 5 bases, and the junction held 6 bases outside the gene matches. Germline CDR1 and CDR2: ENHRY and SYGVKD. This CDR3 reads CAISESGTGPDQPQHF. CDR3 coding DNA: TGTGCCATCAGTGAGTCAGGGACAGGCCCCGATCAGCCCCAGCATTTT.

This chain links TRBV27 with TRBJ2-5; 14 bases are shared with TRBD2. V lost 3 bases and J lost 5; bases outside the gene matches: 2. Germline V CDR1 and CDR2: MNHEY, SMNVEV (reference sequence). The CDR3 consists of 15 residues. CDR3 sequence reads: CASSFRTSGRETQYF. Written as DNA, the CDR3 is TGTGCCAGCAGTTTCCGGACTAGCGGGAGGGAGACCCAGTACTTC.

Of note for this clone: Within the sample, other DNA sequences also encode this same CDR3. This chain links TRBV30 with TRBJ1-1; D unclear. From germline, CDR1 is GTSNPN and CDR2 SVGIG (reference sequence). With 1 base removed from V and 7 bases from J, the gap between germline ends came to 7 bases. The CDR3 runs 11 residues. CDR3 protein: CAWSGGLEAFF. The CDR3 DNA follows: TGTGCCTGGAGTGGAGGGCTTGAAGCTTTCTTT. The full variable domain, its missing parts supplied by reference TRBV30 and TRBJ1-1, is SQTIHQWPATLVQPVGSPLSLECTVEGTSNPNLYWYRQAAGRGLQLLFYSVGIGQISSEVPQNLSASRPQDRQFILSSKKLLLSDSGFYLCAWSGGLEAFFGQGTRLTVV.

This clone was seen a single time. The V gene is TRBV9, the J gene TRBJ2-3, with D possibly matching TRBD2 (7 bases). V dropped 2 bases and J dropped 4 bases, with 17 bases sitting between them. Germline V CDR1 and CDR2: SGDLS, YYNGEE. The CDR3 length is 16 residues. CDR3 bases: TGTGCCAGCAGCGTCGGGGGGACACCTTCCCCAGATACGCAGTATTTT. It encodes CASSVGGTPSPDTQYF. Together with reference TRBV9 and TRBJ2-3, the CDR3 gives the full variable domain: DSGVTQTPKHLITATGQRVTLRCSPRSGDLSVYWYQQSLDQGLQFLIQYYNGEERAKGNILERFSAQQFPDLHSELNLSSLELGDSALYFCASSVGGTPSPDTQYFGPGTRLTVL.

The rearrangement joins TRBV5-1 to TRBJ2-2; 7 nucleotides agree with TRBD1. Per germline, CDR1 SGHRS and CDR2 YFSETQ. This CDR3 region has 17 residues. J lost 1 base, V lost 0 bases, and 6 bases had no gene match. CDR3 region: CASSLGDSFMNTGELFF. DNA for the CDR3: TGCGCCAGCAGCTTGGGGGACAGCTTTATGAACACCGGGGAGCTGTTTTTT.

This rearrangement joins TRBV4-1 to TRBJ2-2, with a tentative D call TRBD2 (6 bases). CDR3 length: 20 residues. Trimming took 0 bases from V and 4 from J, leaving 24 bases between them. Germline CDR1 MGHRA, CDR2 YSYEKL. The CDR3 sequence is CASSQETSEHLDYFTGELFF. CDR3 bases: TGCGCCAGCAGCCAAGAGACATCGGAACACCTGGACTACTTCACCGGGGAGCTGTTTTTT.

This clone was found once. CDR3 sequence (DNA): TGTGCCATCAGTGAGTCGGTGGCCAGTCAGGCGACTAATGAAAAACTGTTTTTT. It encodes CAISESVASQATNEKLFF. The V and J genes are TRBV10-3 and TRBJ1-4; D is uncertain. This CDR3 is 18 amino acids long. Per germline, CDR1 ENHRY and CDR2 SYGVKD. The V end was cut by 0 bases, the J end by 2 bases, with 16 bases between.

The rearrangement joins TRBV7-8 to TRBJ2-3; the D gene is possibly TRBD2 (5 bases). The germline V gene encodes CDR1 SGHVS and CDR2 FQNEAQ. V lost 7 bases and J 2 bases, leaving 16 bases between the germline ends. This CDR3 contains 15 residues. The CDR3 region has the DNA TGTGCCAGCACCCCAGCGAGGGCCCCCACAGATACGCAGTATTTT. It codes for CASTPARAPTDTQYF. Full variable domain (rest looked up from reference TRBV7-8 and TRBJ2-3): GAGVSQSPRYKVAKRGQDVALRCDPISGHVSLFWYQQALGQGPEFLTYFQNEAQLDKSGLPSDRFFAERPEGSVSTLKIQRTQQEDSAVYLCASTPARAPTDTQYFGPGTRLTVL.

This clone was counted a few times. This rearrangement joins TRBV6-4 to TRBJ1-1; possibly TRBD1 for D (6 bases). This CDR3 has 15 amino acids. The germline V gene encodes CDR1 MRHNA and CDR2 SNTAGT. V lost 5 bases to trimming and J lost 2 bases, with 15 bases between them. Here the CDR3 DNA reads TGTGCCAGCAGTCCTTCGACAGGATCAAACACTGAAGCTTTCTTT. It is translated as CASSPSTGSNTEAFF.

This chain's CDR3 is CASSYRQGLNTEAFF. The CDR3 DNA is TGTGCCAGCAGCTACCGACAGGGCTTGAACACTGAAGCTTTCTTT. The chain is built from TRBV7-9 and TRBJ1-1; 7 positions agree with TRBD1. J was trimmed by 0 bases and V by 4 bases; bases with no gene match: 5. The CDR3 consists of 15 residues. The germline gives CDR1 SEHNR, CDR2 FQNEAQ (reference sequence).

CDR3 region: CASTTPLQGSPLDTEAFF. The DNA of the CDR3 is TGTGCCAGCACCACCCCTTTACAGGGGAGTCCGCTCGACACTGAAGCTTTCTTT. The chain carries TRBV25-1 and TRBJ1-1; 7 nucleotides line up with TRBD1. Germline V gene data show CDR1 as MGHDK and CDR2 as SYGVNS. The V segment lost 7 bases and the J segment 3 bases; nucleotides outside the gene matches: 20. There are 18 residues in the CDR3.

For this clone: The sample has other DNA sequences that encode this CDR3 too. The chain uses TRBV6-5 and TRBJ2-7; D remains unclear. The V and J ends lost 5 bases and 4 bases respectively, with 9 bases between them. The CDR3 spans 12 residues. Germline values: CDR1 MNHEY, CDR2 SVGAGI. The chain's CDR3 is CASSPDGYEQYF. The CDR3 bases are TGTGCCAGCAGTCCGGACGGTTACGAGCAGTACTTC.

As DNA, the CDR3 is TGTGCCAGCAGTTGGGGACAGGACTATGGCTACACCTTC. As protein: CASSWGQDYGYTF. This sequence joins TRBV27 and TRBJ1-2; TRBD1 aligns across 8 bases. The CDR3 spans 13 residues. The ends lost 4 bases at V and 3 bases at J; junction bases unmatched: 1. Germline V lookup: CDR1 MNHEY, CDR2 SMNVEV (reference sequence).

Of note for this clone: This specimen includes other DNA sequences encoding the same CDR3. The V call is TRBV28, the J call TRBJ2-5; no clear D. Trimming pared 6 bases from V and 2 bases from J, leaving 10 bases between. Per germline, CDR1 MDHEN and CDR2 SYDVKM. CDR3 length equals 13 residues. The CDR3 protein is CASSPPPQETQYF. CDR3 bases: TGTGCCAGCAGCCCCCCGCCTCAAGAGACCCAGTACTTC. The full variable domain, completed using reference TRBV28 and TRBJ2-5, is DVKVTQSSRYLVKRTGEKVFLECVQDMDHENMFWYRQDPGLGLRLIYFSYDVKMKEKGDIPEGYSVSREKKERFSLILESASTNQTSMYLCASSPPPQETQYFGPGTRLLVL.

The CDR3 spells CASSLAGFYTEAFF. The CDR3 nucleotides read TGTGCCAGCAGTTTAGCTGGCTTCTACACTGAAGCTTTCTTT. The chain couples TRBV27 to TRBJ1-1; D unclear. The CDR3 contains 14 residues. Trimming left V 2 bases short and J 3 bases short, with 10 bases between. Looked up from germline, CDR1 is MNHEY and CDR2 is SMNVEV (reference sequence).

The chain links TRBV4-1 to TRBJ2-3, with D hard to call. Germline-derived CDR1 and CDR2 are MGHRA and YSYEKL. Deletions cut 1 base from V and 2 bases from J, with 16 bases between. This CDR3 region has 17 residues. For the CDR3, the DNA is TGCGCCAGCAGCCAAGGAGGCGCAGGCTTAGCCACAGATACGCAGTATTTT. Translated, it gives CASSQGGAGLATDTQYF.

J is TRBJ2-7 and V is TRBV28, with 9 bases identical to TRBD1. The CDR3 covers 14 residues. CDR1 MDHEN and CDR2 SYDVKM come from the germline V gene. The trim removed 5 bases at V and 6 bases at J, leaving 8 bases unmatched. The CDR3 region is CASSITGTGSEQYF. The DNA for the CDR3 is TGTGCCAGCAGTATCACCGGGACAGGGAGCGAGCAGTACTTC.